This T cell receptor (beta chain) is drawn from a study of CD8 T cells in ankylosing spondylitis. Findings and caveats of the study: Ankylosing spondylitis blood seemed to carry a telltale TCR beta motif made of eight highly homologous variants. Matched ankylosing spondylitis synovial fluid reportedly contained a significantly enriched population of disease-linked clones.

Making use of molecular barcodes, quantitative 5'-RACE generated TCR beta libraries. TCRdb independently ran MiXCR on the 5' RACE reads; one entry per CDR3 protein. Altogether more than 150,000 distinct CDR3 sequences are present, 18% being singletons, with the ten largest covering around 4%. In its sample, this clonotype was seen many times. Its antigen is unidentified. Germline-derived CDR1 and CDR2 are SGHVS and FQNEAQ. Trimming took 5 bases from V and 5 from J, leaving 11 bases between them. The CDR3 runs to 13 residues. The sequencing input was blood, either unsorted or a sorted T cell fraction (not recorded which). The V gene is TRBV7-8, the J gene TRBJ2-3; D is uncertain. This sequence originates from a male donor between 10 and 30 years old with ankylosing spondylitis or in good health (not recorded which). This CDR3 is CASSTRTGDTQYF. The CDR3 DNA follows: TGTGCCAGCAGCACCCGGACGGGAGATACGCAGTATTTT.